This TCR beta chain was recorded in a study of blood T cells in healthy people across ages. Germline V gives CDR1 SGHVS, CDR2 FNYEAQ. The CDR3 loop spans 15 amino acids. Trimming left V 0 bases short and J 5 bases short, with 13 bases between. A second about 7 to 12 cycle PCR used barcoded and J-beta primers. Using its own MiXCR run on the 5' RACE reads, TCRdb lists one record per CDR3 protein. The sample has roughly 700,000 distinct CDR3 sequences, approximately 25% seen once. This clonotype was detected a few times. These records were also assigned to another study, of T cells of mothers and their children.

This clonotype was sampled from a boy between 5 and 17 years old in good health. V is TRBV7-6 and J is TRBJ2-5, with D tentatively TRBD2 (5 bases). The sequenced sample was blood. In nucleotides, the CDR3 is TGTGCCAGCAGCTTAGCGGGAGCAGTTTCGGAGACCCAGTACTTC. It yields the protein CASSLAGAVSETQYF.